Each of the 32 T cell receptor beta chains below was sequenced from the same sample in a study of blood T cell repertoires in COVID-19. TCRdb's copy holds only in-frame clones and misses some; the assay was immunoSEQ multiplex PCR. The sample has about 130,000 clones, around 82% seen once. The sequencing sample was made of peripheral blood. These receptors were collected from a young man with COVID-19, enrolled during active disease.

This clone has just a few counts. Here the CDR3 DNA reads TGTGCCATCGGGAGACTATACTATGGCTACACCTTC. It codes for CAIGRLYYGYTF. The rearrangement joins TRBV7-9 to TRBJ1-2; D call uncertain. The V end was cut by 10 bases, the J end by 3 bases, with 12 bases between. Germline CDR1 and CDR2: SEHNR and FQNEAQ (reference sequence). This CDR3 is 12 amino acids long.

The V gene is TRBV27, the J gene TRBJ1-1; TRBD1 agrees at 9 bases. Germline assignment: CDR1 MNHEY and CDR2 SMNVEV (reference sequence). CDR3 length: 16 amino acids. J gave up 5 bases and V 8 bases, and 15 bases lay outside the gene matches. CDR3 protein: CASAVRDRDASTEAFF. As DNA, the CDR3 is TGTGCCAGCGCTGTACGGGACAGGGATGCCAGTACTGAAGCTTTCTTT.

As DNA, the CDR3 is TGCGCCAGCAGCGTGACAGATGGCTATGGCTACACCTTC. Translating it yields CASSVTDGYGYTF. The rearrangement links TRBV5-1 to TRBJ1-2; possibly TRBD1 for D (5 bases). The germline V gene has CDR1 SGHRS and CDR2 YFSETQ. Trimming took 4 bases from V and 4 from J, leaving 11 bases between them. The CDR3 sequence is 13 residues long.

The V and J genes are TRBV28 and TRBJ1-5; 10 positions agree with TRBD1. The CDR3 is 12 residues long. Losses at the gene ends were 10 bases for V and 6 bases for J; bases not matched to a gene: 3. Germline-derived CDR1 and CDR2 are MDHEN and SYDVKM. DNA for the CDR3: TGTGCCACCTGGGACAGGGGTCAGCCCCAGCATTTT. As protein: CATWDRGQPQHF. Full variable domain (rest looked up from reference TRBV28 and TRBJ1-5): DVKVTQSSRYLVKRTGEKVFLECVQDMDHENMFWYRQDPGLGLRLIYFSYDVKMKEKGDIPEGYSVSREKKERFSLILESASTNQTSMYLCATWDRGQPQHFGDGTRLSIL.

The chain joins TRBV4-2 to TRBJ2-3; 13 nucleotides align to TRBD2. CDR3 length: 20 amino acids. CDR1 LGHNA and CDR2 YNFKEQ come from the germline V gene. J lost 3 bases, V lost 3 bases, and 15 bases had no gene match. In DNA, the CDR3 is TGTGCCAGCAGCCACGAACGGACTAGCGGGGGTTCCCTTGAGACAGATACGCAGTATTTT. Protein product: CASSHERTSGGSLETDTQYF.

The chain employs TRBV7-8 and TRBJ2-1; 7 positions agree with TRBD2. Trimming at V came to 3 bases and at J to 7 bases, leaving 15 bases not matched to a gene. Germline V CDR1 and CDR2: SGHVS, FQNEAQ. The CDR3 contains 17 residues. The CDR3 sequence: CASSFPSAGTMGNEQFF. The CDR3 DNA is TGTGCCAGCAGCTTTCCCTCAGCGGGAACGATGGGGAATGAGCAGTTCTTC.

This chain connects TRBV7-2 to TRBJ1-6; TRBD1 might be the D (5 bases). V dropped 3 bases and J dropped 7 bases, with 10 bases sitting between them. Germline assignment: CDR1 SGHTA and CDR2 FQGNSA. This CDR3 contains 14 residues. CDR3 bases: TGTGCCAGCAGCTTTATGGGGGGAAATTCACCCCTCCACTTT. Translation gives CASSFMGGNSPLHF. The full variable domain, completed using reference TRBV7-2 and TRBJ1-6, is GAGVSQSPSNKVTEKGKDVELRCDPISGHTALYWYRQSLGQGLEFLIYFQGNSAPDKSGLPSDRFSAERTGGSVSTLTIQRTQQEDSAVYLCASSFMGGNSPLHFGNGTRLTVT.

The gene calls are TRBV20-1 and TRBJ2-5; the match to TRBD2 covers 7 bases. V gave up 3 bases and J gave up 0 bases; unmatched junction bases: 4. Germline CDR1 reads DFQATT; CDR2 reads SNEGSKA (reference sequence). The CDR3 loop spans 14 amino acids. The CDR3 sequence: CSASLGGDQETQYF. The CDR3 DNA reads TGCAGTGCTAGTCTGGGGGGGGACCAAGAGACCCAGTACTTC.

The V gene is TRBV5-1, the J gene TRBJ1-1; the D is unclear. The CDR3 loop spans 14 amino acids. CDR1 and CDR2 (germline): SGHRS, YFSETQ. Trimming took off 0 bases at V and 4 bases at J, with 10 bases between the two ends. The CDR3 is CASSLVQFSTEAFF. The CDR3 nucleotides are TGCGCCAGCAGCTTGGTCCAGTTCAGCACTGAAGCTTTCTTT.

CDR3 bases: TGTGCCAGCAGCCTCAGAGGACTAGCGGGGCGGGGCACAGATACGCAGTATTTT. It encodes CASSLRGLAGRGTDTQYF. The chain uses TRBV7-9 and TRBJ2-3; TRBD2 aligns across 12 bases. J lost 1 base, V lost 5 bases, and 10 bases had no gene match. This CDR3 has 18 residues. Germline V gives CDR1 SEHNR, CDR2 FQNEAQ (reference sequence).

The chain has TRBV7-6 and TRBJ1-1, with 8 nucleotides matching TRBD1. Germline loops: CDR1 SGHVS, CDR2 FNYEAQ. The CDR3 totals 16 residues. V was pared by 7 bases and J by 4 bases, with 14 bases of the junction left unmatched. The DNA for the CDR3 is TGTGCCAGCACCCCAGGTGTGGCAGGGGGCGGCACTGAAGCTTTCTTT. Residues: CASTPGVAGGGTEAFF.

CDR3: CASTPRQGAGTEAFF. CDR3 sequence (DNA): TGTGCCAGCACCCCCCGTCAAGGGGCCGGGACTGAAGCTTTCTTT. The chain links TRBV5-6 to TRBJ1-1; D perhaps matches TRBD1 (5 bases). Trimming left V 6 bases short and J 5 bases short, with 20 bases between. The CDR3 is 15 amino acids. Germline V CDR1 and CDR2: SGHDT, YYEEEE. The variable domain in full, with the rest retrieved from reference TRBV5-6 and TRBJ1-1, is DAGVTQSPTHLIKTRGQQVTLRCSPKSGHDTVSWYQQALGQGPQFIFQYYEEEERQRGNFPDRFSGHQFPNYSSELNVNALLLGDSALYLCASTPRQGAGTEAFFGQGTRLTVV.

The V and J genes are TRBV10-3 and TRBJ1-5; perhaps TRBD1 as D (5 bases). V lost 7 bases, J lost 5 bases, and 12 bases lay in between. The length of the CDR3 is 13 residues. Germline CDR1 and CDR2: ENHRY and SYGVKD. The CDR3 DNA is TGTGCCATCAAAAGACAGCTAGATCAGCCCCAGCATTTT. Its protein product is CAIKRQLDQPQHF.

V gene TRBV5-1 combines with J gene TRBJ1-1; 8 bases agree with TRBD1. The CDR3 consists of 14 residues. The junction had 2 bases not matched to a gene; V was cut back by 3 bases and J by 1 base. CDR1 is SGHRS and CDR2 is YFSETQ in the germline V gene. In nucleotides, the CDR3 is TGCGCCAGCAGCTCGGGACAGGAGAACACTGAAGCTTTCTTT. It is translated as CASSSGQENTEAFF.

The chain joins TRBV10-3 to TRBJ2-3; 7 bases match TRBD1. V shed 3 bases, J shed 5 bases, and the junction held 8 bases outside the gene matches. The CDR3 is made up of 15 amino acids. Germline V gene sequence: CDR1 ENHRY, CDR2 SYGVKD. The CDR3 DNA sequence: TGTGCCATCAGTGAACAGACAGGGACGAAAGATACGCAGTATTTT. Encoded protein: CAISEQTGTKDTQYF.

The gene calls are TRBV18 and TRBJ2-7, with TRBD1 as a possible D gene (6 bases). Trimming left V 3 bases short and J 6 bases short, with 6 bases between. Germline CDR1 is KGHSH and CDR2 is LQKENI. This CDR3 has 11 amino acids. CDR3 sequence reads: CASSPTGEQYF. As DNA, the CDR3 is TGTGCCAGCTCACCGACAGGCGAGCAGTACTTC.

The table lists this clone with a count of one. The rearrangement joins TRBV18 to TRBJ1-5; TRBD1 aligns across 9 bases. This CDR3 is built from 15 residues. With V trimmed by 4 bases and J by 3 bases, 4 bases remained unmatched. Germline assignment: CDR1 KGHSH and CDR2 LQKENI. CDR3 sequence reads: CASSLRDRVNQPQHF. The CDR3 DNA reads TGTGCCAGCTCACTAAGGGACAGGGTCAATCAGCCCCAGCATTTT.

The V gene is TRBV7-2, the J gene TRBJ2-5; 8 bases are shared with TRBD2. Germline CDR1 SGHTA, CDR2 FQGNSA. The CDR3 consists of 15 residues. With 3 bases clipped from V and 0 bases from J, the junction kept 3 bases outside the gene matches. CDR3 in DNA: TGTGCCAGCAGCTTGACTAGCGCCGACCAAGAGACCCAGTACTTC. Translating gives CASSLTSADQETQYF.

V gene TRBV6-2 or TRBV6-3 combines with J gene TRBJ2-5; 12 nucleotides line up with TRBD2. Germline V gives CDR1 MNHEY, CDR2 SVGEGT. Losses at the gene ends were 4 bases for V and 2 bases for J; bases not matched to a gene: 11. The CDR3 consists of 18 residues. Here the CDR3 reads CASSFLSSGGATQETQYF. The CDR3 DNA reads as TGTGCCAGCAGTTTCTTATCTAGCGGGGGGGCTACTCAAGAGACCCAGTACTTC.

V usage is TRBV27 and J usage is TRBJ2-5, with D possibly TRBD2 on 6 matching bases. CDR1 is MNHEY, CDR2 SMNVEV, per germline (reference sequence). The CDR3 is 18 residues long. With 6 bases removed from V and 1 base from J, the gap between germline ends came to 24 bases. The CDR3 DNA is TGTGCCAGCAGAACAAGAACCGGGGGTGGGGAAGGCCAAGAGACCCAGTACTTC. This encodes CASRTRTGGGEGQETQYF.

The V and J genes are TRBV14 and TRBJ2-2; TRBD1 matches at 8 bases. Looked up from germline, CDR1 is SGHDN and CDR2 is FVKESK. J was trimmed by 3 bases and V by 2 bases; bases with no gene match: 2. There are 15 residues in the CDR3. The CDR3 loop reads CASSQHRGDTGELFF. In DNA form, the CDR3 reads TGTGCCAGCAGCCAACACAGGGGGGACACCGGGGAGCTGTTTTTT.

CDR3 amino acids: CASELGTSNLDYEQYF. In nucleotides, the CDR3 is TGTGCCTCCGAGTTGGGGACTAGCAACCTCGACTACGAGCAGTACTTC. This chain uses TRBV2 with TRBJ2-7; TRBD2 matches 9 bases. CDR1 is SNHLY, CDR2 FYNNEI, per germline. CDR3 length: 16 residues. Trimming cost V 11 bases and J 3 bases; bases outside gene matches: 17.

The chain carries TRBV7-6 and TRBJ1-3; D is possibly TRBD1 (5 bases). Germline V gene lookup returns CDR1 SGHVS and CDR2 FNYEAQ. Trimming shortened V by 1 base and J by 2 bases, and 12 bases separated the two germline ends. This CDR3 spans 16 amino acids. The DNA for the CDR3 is TGTGCCAGCAGCTTAGAACGGTGGGGGGCTGGAAACACCATATATTTT. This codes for CASSLERWGAGNTIYF.

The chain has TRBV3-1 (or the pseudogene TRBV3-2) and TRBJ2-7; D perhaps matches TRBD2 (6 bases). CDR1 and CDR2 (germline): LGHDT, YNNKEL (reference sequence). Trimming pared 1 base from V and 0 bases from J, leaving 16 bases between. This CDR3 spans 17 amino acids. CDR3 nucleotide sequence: TGTGCCAGCAGCCAAGCCCTTGTGCGGGGTTTCTCCTACGAGCAGTACTTC. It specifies CASSQALVRGFSYEQYF.

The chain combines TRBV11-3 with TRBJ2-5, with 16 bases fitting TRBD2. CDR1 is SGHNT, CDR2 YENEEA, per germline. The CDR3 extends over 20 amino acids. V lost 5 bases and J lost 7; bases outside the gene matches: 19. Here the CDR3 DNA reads TGTGCCAGCAGCCCCGCACGCGGGACTAGCGGGAGGGGCGTACACGGGACCCAGTACTTC. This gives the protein CASSPARGTSGRGVHGTQYF.

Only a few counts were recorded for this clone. The chain's CDR3 is CASKGLADQETQYF. For the CDR3, the DNA is TGTGCCAGCAAGGGACTAGCGGATCAAGAGACCCAGTACTTC. The V call is TRBV27, the J call TRBJ2-5, with 11 positions matching TRBD2. The CDR3 covers 14 residues. Losses at the gene ends were 7 bases for V and 2 bases for J; bases not matched to a gene: 3. From germline, CDR1 is MNHEY and CDR2 SMNVEV (reference sequence).

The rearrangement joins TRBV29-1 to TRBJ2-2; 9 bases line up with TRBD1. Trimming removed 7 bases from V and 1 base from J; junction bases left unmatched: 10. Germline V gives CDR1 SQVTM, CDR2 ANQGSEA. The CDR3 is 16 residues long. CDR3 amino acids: CSAFGGTGKNTGELFF. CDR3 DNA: TGCAGCGCCTTTGGGGGGACAGGGAAGAACACCGGGGAGCTGTTTTTT.

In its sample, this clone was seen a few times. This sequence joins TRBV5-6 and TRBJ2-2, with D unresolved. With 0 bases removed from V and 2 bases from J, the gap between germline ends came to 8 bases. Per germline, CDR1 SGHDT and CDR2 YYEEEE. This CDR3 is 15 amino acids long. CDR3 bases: TGTGCCAGCAGCTTGGGGCAGATAAACACCGGGGAGCTGTTTTTT. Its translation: CASSLGQINTGELFF.

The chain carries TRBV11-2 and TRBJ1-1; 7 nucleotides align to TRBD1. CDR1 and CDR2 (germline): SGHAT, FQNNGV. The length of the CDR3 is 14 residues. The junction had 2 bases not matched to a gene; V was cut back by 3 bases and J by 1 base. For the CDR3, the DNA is TGTGCCAGCAGCTTCCGGGACAGGAACACTGAAGCTTTCTTT. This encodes CASSFRDRNTEAFF.

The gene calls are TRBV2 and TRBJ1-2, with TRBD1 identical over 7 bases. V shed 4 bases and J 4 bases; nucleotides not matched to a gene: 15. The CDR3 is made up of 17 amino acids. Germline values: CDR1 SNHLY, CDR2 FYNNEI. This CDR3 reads CASSGQGPALGSYGYTF. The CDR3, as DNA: TGTGCCAGCAGTGGACAGGGTCCAGCCCTCGGATCCTATGGCTACACCTTC.

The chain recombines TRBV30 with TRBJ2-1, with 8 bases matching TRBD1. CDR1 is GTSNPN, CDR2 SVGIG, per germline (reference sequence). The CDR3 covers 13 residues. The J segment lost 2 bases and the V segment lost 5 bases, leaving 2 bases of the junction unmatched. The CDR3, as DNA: TGTGCCTGGGTACAGGGGGCCTACAATGAGCAGTTCTTC. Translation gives CAWVQGAYNEQFF.

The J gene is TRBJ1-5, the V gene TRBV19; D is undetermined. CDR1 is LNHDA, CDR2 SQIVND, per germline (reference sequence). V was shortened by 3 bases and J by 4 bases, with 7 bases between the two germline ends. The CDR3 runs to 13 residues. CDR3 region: CASSIGRNQPQHF. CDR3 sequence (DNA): TGTGCCAGTAGTATTGGGAGGAATCAGCCCCAGCATTTT.